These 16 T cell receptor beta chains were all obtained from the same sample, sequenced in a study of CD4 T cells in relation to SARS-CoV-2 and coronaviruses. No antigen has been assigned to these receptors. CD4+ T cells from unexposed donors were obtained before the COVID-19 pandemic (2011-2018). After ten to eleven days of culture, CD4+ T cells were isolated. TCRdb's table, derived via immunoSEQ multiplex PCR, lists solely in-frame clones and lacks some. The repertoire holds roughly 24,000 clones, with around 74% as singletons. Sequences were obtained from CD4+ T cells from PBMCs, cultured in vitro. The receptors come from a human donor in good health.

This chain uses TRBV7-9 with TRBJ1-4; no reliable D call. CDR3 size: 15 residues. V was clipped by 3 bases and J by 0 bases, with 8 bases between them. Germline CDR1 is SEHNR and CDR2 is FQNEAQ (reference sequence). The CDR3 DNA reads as TGTGCCAGCAGCTTCCTGGACGCAACTAATGAAAAACTGTTTTTT. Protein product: CASSFLDATNEKLFF.

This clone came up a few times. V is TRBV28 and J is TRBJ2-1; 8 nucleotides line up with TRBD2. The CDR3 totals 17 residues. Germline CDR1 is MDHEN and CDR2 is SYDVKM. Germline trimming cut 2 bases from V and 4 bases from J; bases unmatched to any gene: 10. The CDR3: CASSLMETGGPYNEQFF. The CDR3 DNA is TGTGCCAGCAGTTTAATGGAAACGGGAGGGCCTTACAATGAGCAGTTCTTC.

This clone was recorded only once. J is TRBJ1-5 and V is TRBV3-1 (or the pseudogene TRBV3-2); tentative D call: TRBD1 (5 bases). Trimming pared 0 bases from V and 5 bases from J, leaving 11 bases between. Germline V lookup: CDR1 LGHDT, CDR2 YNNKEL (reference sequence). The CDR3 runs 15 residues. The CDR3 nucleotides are TGTGCCAGCAGCCAAGATGGGGCAGCGGATCAGCCCCAGCATTTT. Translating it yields CASSQDGAADQPQHF.

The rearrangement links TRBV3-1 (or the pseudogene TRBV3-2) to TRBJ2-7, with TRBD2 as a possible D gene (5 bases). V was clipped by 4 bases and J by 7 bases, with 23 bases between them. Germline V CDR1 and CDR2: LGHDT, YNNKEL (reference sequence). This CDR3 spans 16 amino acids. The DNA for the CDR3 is TGTGCCAGCAGCCTTGGACTCAGCGCCATGTCTAGGGAGCAGTACTTC. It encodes CASSLGLSAMSREQYF.

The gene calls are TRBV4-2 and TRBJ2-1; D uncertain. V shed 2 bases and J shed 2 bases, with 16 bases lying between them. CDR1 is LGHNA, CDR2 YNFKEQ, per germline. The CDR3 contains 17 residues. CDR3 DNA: TGTGCCAGCAGCCAATCTAATATAGGGTCTCCCTACAATGAGCAGTTCTTC. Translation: CASSQSNIGSPYNEQFF.

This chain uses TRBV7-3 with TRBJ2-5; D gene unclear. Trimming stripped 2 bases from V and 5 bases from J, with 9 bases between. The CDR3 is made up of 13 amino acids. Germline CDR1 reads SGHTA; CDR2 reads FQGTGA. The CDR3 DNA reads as TGTGCCAGCAGCTTACGGATCAGGGAGACCCAGTACTTC. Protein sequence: CASSLRIRETQYF.

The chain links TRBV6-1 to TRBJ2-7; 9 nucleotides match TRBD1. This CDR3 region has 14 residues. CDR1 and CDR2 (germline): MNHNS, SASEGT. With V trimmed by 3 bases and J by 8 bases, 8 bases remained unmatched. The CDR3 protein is CASSEGTGSGKQYF. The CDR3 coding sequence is TGTGCCAGCAGTGAGGGGACAGGGTCCGGCAAGCAGTACTTC.

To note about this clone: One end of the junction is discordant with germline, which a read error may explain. CDR3 nucleotide sequence: TGTGCCAGCAGCTTATACCTCCCCCCCGGACAGGCGAGCTCTGGAAACACCATATATTTT. Translating it yields CASSLYLPPGQASSGNTIYF. The rearrangement joins TRBV27 to TRBJ1-3; TRBD1 aligns across 7 bases. The CDR3 has 20 residues. From germline, CDR1 is MNHEY and CDR2 SMNVEV (reference sequence).

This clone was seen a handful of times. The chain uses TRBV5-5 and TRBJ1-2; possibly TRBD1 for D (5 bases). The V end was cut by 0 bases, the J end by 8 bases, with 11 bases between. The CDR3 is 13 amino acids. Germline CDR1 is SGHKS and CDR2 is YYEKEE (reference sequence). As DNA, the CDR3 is TGTGCCAGCAGCTTGGGCGGGGCGCCGGGCTACACCTTC. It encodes CASSLGGAPGYTF.

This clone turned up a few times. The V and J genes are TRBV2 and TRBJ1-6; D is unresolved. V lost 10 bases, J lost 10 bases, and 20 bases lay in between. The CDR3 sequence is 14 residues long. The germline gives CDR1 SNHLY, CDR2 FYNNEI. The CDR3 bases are TGTGCCACCAAGCAGGATCTAGGAGGCTCACCCCTCCACTTT. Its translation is CATKQDLGGSPLHF.

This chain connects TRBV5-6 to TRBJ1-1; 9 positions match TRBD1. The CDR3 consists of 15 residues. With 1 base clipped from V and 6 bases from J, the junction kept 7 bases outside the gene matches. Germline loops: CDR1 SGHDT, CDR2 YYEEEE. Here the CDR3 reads CASSLYNRGHAEAFF. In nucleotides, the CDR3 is TGTGCCAGCAGCTTGTATAACAGGGGGCATGCTGAAGCTTTCTTT.

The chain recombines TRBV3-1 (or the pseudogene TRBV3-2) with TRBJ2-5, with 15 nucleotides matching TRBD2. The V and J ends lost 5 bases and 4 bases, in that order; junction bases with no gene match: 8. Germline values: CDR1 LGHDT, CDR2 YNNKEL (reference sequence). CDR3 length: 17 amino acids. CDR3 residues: CASSRGLAGGLGETQYF. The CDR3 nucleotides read TGTGCCAGCAGCAGAGGACTAGCGGGAGGGCTTGGAGAGACCCAGTACTTC.

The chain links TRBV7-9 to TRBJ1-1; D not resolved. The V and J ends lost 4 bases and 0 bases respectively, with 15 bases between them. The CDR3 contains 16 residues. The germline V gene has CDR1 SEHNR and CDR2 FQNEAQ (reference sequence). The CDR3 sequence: CASSYGRTVMNTEAFF. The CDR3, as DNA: TGTGCCAGCAGCTACGGTAGGACCGTGATGAACACTGAAGCTTTCTTT.

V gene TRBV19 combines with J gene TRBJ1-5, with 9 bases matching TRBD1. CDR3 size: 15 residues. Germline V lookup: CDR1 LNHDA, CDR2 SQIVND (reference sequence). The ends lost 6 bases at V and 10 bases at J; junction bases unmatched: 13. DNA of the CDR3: TGTGCCAGTAGGACGACAGGGGGTCAGGTAAAACCCCAGCATTTT. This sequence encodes CASRTTGGQVKPQHF.

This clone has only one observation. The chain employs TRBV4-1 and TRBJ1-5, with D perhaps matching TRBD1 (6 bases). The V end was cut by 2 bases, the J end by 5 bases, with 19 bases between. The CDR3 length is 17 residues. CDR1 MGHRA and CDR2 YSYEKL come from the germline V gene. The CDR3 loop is CASSQKGGRGGDQPQHF. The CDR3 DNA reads TGCGCCAGCAGCCAAAAAGGCGGCAGGGGAGGGGATCAGCCCCAGCATTTT.

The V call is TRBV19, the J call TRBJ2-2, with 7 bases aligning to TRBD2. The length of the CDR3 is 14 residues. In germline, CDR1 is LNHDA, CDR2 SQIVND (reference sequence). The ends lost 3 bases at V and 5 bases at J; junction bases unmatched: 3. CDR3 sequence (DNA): TGTGCCAGTAGTATGGCTAGCGGTACCGGGGAGCTGTTTTTT. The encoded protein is CASSMASGTGELFF. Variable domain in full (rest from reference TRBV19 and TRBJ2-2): DGGITQSPKYLFRKEGQNVTLSCEQNLNHDAMYWYRQDPGQGLRLIYYSQIVNDFQKGDIAEGYSVSREKKESFPLTVTSAQKNPTAFYLCASSMASGTGELFFGEGSRLTVL.